This T cell receptor (beta chain) originates from a study of OX40 agonist ivuxolimab in advanced cancers. Collection of blood occurred at baseline, at cycle 4 day 1, and at cycle 7 day 1. The CDR3 sequence is 16 residues long. The germline gives CDR1 SEHNR, CDR2 FQNEAQ (reference sequence). Trimming took 1 base from V and 2 from J, leaving 12 bases between them. Assay used: immunoSEQ multiplex PCR; TCRdb lists only in-frame clones, some missing. The sample comprises 50,000 to 65,000 clones, roughly 89% of which are singletons, and more than 10% rests with the top ten. Study results and caveats: Mean expanded clone counts were higher in CD8+ than CD4+ T cells. With doses of 0.1-3.0 mg/kg, partial responders showed among the lowest clonal expansion. Circulating CD4+ and CD8+ T cells showed clonal expansion by week 6 at 0.1 to 3.0 mg/kg.

Notes on this clone: Its antigen remains unidentified.

J is TRBJ2-1 and V is TRBV7-9, with TRBD1 as a possible D gene (5 bases). The material sequenced was CD4+ or CD8+ T cells sorted from blood, taken in a trial of the OX40 agonist ivuxolimab. This TCR came from an adult with an advanced solid tumor such as melanoma, head and neck, liver or kidney cancer. The CDR3 here is CASSLVTGQPYNEQFF. For the CDR3, the DNA is TGTGCCAGCAGCTTAGTTACCGGACAACCCTACAATGAGCAGTTCTTC. Full variable domain (rest looked up from reference TRBV7-9 and TRBJ2-1): DTGVSQNPRHKITKRGQNVTFRCDPISEHNRLYWYRQTLGQGPEFLTYFQNEAQLEKSRLLSDRFSAERPKGSFSTLEIQRTEQGDSAMYLCASSLVTGQPYNEQFFGPGTRLTVL.